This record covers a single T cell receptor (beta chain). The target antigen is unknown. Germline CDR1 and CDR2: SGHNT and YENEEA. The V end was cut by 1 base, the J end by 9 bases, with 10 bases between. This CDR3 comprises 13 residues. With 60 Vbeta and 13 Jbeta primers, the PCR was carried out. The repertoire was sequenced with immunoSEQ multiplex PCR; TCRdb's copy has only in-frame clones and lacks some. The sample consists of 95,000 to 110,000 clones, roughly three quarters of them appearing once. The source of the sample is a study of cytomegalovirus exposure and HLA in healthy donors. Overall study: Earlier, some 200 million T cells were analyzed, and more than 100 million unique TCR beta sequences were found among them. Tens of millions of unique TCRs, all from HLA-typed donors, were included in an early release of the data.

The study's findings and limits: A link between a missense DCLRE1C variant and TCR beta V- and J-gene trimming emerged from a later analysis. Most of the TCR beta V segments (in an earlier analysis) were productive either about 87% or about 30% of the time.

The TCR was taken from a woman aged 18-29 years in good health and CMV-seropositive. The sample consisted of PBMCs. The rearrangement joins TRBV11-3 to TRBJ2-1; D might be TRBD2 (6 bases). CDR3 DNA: TGTGCCAGCAGCTTAGGGGGCGGGATTGAGCAGTTCTTC. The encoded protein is CASSLGGGIEQFF.